The source of this TCR beta chain is a study of graft-versus-host responses after intestinal transplantation. Background on the study: Those transplanted obtained multivisceral, liver-intestinal, or isolated intestinal grafts. General observations from the study: Among recipient marrow samples, GvH clones were found; some appeared first in ileum or blood.

The CDR3 has 14 residues. Germline values: CDR1 LNHDA, CDR2 SQIVND (reference sequence). Trimming left V 9 bases short and J 1 base short, with 12 bases between. As for this clone: The antigen remains undetermined.

Data came from immunoSEQ multiplex PCR; TCRdb stores just in-frame clones and leaves some out. The sample includes about 70,000 clones, 90% of them seen just once. The chain joins TRBV19 to TRBJ2-2; TRBD2 might be the D (6 bases). The origin of this receptor is a human donor who received an intestinal transplant. Material: unstimulated CD8+ T cells sorted from spleen or lymph node cells, obtained before intestinal transplant. The DNA for the CDR3 is TGTGCCAGCATGGGGACTGAGAACACCGGGGAGCTGTTTTTT. It specifies CASMGTENTGELFF.